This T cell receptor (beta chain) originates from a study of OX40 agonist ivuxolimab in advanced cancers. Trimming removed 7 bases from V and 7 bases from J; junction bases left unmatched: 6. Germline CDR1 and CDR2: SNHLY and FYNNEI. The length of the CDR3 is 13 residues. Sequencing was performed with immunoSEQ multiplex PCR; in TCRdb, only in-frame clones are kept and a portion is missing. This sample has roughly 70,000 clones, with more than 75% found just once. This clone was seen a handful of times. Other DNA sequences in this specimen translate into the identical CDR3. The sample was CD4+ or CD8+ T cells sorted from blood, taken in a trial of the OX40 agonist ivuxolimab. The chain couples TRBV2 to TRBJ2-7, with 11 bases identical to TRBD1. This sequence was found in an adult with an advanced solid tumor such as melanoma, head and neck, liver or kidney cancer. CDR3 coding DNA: TGTGCCAGCACGGGACAGGGGGTAGGGGAGCAGTACTTC. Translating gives CASTGQGVGEQYF.